This T cell receptor beta chain was profiled in a study of glioma-infiltrating T cells. The table lists this clonotype with many counts. The CDR3 is made up of 15 amino acids. Losses at the gene ends were 4 bases for V and 3 bases for J; bases not matched to a gene: 6. Germline CDR1 and CDR2: DFQATT and SNEGSKA (reference sequence). Amplification of TCR alpha and beta CDR3 regions from RNA used iRepertoire nested multiplex PCR. MiXCR, applied by TCRdb to the multiplex PCR reads, yields one record per CDR3 protein. The sample records approximately 40,000 distinct CDR3 sequences, around 22% being singletons.

What was sequenced was glioma tissue, nonneoplastic brain tissue, or PBMCs (not recorded which). This sequence originates from a human donor with low-grade glioma or glioblastoma, undergoing nonglioma brain surgery, or in good health (not recorded which). The chain uses TRBV20-1 and TRBJ2-3, with 11 bases matching TRBD2. This CDR3 reads CSATIAGGPTDTQYF. Here the CDR3 DNA reads TGCAGTGCTACCATAGCGGGGGGGCCAACAGATACGCAGTATTTT.